This section outlines one T cell receptor (beta chain) sequence together with its context. The CDR3 sequence is 15 residues long. Germline V gene sequence: CDR1 SEHNR, CDR2 FQNEAQ (reference sequence). The PCR made use of 60 Vbeta and 13 Jbeta primers. Assay used: immunoSEQ multiplex PCR; TCRdb lists only in-frame clones, some missing. The sample carries around 300,000 clones, 65% to 85% recorded once. These data belong to a study of cytomegalovirus exposure and HLA in healthy donors. J is TRBJ2-1 and V is TRBV7-9; 11 bases match TRBD2. This clonotype was obtained from a female donor in good health and CMV-seronegative. The specimen sequenced was PBMCs. CDR3 loop: CSGIDNSGRVDEQFF. The CDR3 nucleotides read TGTTCCGGGATTGACAATAGCGGGAGGGTTGATGAGCAGTTCTTC.